What follows are 18 T cell receptor beta chains derived from one specimen sequenced in a study of blood T cell repertoires in COVID-19. TCRdb's copy holds only in-frame clones and misses some; the assay was immunoSEQ multiplex PCR. The table records 150,000 to 200,000 clones, less than 90% of them present only once. Sequencing used peripheral blood. These receptor sequences come from a woman in her sixties or seventies with acute or convalescent COVID-19.

V and J are TRBV7-6 and TRBJ2-5; D is undetermined. V lost 3 bases and J 1 base, leaving 15 bases between the germline ends. Germline CDR1 SGHVS, CDR2 FNYEAQ. The CDR3 runs to 16 residues. CDR3 region: CASSFIPQLTQETQYF. The CDR3 DNA reads as TGTGCCAGCAGCTTCATCCCACAGCTTACCCAAGAGACCCAGTACTTC.

This clone was observed a handful of times. V gene TRBV6-5 combines with J gene TRBJ1-6; a weak D match, TRBD1 (6 bases). The V end lost 6 bases, the J end lost 7 bases, and 13 bases lay between the germline ends. Germline V gives CDR1 MNHEY, CDR2 SVGAGI. This CDR3 has 14 residues. The CDR3 sequence is CASSLQGPNSPLHF. CDR3 nucleotide sequence: TGTGCCAGCAGCTTACAGGGTCCAAATTCACCCCTCCACTTT.

The J gene is TRBJ1-6, the V gene TRBV5-1; TRBD1 matches 7 bases. This CDR3 comprises 15 residues. Unmatched junction bases numbered 5, after V lost 1 base and J lost 7 bases. Looked up from germline, CDR1 is SGHRS and CDR2 is YFSETQ. CDR3 sequence: CASSLMTGKNSPLHF. For the CDR3, the DNA is TGCGCCAGCAGCTTGATGACAGGGAAGAATTCACCCCTCCACTTT.

The sample holds one count of this clone. The chain is built from TRBV7-3 and TRBJ2-1; possible D gene TRBD2, 5 bases. Looked up from germline, CDR1 is SGHTA and CDR2 is FQGTGA. Trimming left V 6 bases short and J 3 bases short, with 12 bases between. CDR3 length equals 14 residues. CDR3 nucleotide sequence: TGTGCCAGCAGTTCAGGACTTGGCTACAATGAGCAGTTCTTC. It translates to CASSSGLGYNEQFF.

This clone appeared a few times. In DNA form, the CDR3 reads TGTGCCAGCAGCGTCTCTAGCGTCCAAGACACTGAAGCTTTCTTT. It translates to CASSVSSVQDTEAFF. The J gene is TRBJ1-1, the V gene TRBV28; D unresolved. The ends were cut back, 6 bases at V and 3 bases at J, with 17 bases in the middle. In germline, CDR1 is MDHEN, CDR2 SYDVKM. This CDR3 is 15 amino acids long.

This chain uses TRBV18 with TRBJ1-5, with a weak D call TRBD1 (6 bases). The germline V gene encodes CDR1 KGHSH and CDR2 LQKENI. V was clipped by 3 bases and J by 6 bases, with 12 bases between them. The CDR3 is 14 residues long. The CDR3 protein is CASSPAGGGQPQHF. The DNA of the CDR3 is TGTGCCAGCTCACCGGCGGGGGGCGGTCAGCCCCAGCATTTT.

The chain recombines TRBV2 with TRBJ1-2; D ambiguous. This CDR3 comprises 14 residues. Trimming took 7 bases from V and 1 from J, leaving 13 bases between them. Looked up from germline, CDR1 is SNHLY and CDR2 is FYNNEI. The DNA of the CDR3 is TGTGCCAGCAAAAGCATCGATCTTAACTATGGCTACACCTTC. Its translation is CASKSIDLNYGYTF.

The V call is TRBV7-2, the J call TRBJ1-5, with TRBD1 identical over 9 bases. The CDR3 covers 16 residues. Germline assignment: CDR1 SGHTA and CDR2 FQGNSA. V lost 2 bases and J lost 2; bases outside the gene matches: 4. The CDR3 DNA reads TGTGCCAGCAGCTTAATGGGACAGGGAGGCAATCAGCCCCAGCATTTT. Its protein product is CASSLMGQGGNQPQHF. Filled out from reference TRBV7-2 and TRBJ1-5, the complete variable domain reads GAGVSQSPSNKVTEKGKDVELRCDPISGHTALYWYRQSLGQGLEFLIYFQGNSAPDKSGLPSDRFSAERTGGSVSTLTIQRTQQEDSAVYLCASSLMGQGGNQPQHFGDGTRLSIL.

CDR3 sequence: CATSRDRGNQPQHF. For the CDR3, the DNA is TGTGCCACCAGCAGAGACCGGGGAAATCAGCCCCAGCATTTT. The chain carries TRBV15 and TRBJ1-5; no clear D. Trimming pared 0 bases from V and 4 bases from J, leaving 7 bases between. In germline, CDR1 is LNHNV, CDR2 YYDKDF (reference sequence). CDR3 length: 14 residues.

The chain joins TRBV10-1 to TRBJ2-2; 10 nucleotides align to TRBD2. V was pared by 3 bases and J by 5 bases, with 9 bases of the junction left unmatched. CDR3 length equals 17 residues. Germline CDR1 reads WNHNN; CDR2 reads SYGVQD (reference sequence). DNA for the CDR3: TGCGCCAGCAGTGACCCTTTTAGAGCGGGGGGGACCGGGGAGCTGTTTTTT. It yields the protein CASSDPFRAGGTGELFF.

This clone occurred once. The chain carries TRBV7-6 and TRBJ1-6; 10 nucleotides match TRBD1. This CDR3 is 15 amino acids long. Germline values: CDR1 SGHVS, CDR2 FNYEAQ. J lost 8 bases, V lost 5 bases, and 6 bases had no gene match. CDR3: CASSQGTGADSPLHF. CDR3 nucleotides: TGTGCCAGCAGCCAGGGGACAGGGGCGGATTCACCCCTCCACTTT.

This chain joins TRBV7-2 and TRBJ2-7; TRBD1 agrees at 8 bases. Germline V gene lookup returns CDR1 SGHTA and CDR2 FQGNSA. This CDR3 spans 16 amino acids. V lost 1 base to trimming and J lost 0 bases; unmatched junction nucleotides: 5. The CDR3 region is CASSLGGTGVSYEQYF. DNA of the CDR3: TGTGCCAGCAGCTTAGGAGGGACAGGCGTCTCCTACGAGCAGTACTTC.

The J gene is TRBJ2-7, the V gene TRBV5-6; weak D call: TRBD2 (5 bases). Trimming took 0 bases from V and 6 from J, leaving 13 bases between them. Germline V lookup: CDR1 SGHDT, CDR2 YYEEEE. This CDR3 region has 14 residues. Written as DNA, the CDR3 is TGTGCCAGCAGCTTGGACAACGGGAAGGGCGAGCAGTACTTC. Translating it yields CASSLDNGKGEQYF.

The chain links TRBV7-6 to TRBJ2-5, with D maybe TRBD2 (5 bases). The V gene's germline CDR1 is SGHVS and CDR2 FNYEAQ. This CDR3 is 15 amino acids long. Trimming took 5 bases from V and 0 from J, leaving 13 bases between them. The CDR3 nucleotides read TGTGCCAGCAGCCTCAGGACTTTCTACCAAGAGACCCAGTACTTC. Translated, it gives CASSLRTFYQETQYF. Together with reference TRBV7-6 and TRBJ2-5, the CDR3 gives the full variable domain: GAGVSQSPRYKVTKRGQDVALRCDPISGHVSLYWYRQALGQGPEFLTYFNYEAQQDKSGLPNDRFSAERPEGSISTLTIQRTEQRDSAMYRCASSLRTFYQETQYFGPGTRLLVL.

J is TRBJ1-2 and V is TRBV28; 10 bases align to TRBD1. Per germline, CDR1 MDHEN and CDR2 SYDVKM. There are 18 residues in the CDR3. The J segment lost 1 base and the V segment lost 5 bases, leaving 13 bases of the junction unmatched. The CDR3 sequence is CASSTFPGTGAFNYGYTF. As DNA, the CDR3 is TGTGCCAGCAGTACCTTTCCCGGGACAGGGGCCTTTAACTATGGCTACACCTTC.

This clone is a singleton in its sample. This rearrangement joins TRBV9 to TRBJ2-4, with a weak D call TRBD2 (7 bases). Germline V gene sequence: CDR1 SGDLS, CDR2 YYNGEE. V lost 7 bases to trimming and J lost 6 bases, with 20 bases between them. This CDR3 has 15 amino acids. The CDR3, as DNA: TGTGCCAGCGCCCTGGGGGGGGCGCAGGTAAACATTCAGTACTTC. Amino acid sequence: CASALGGAQVNIQYF.

The sample holds one count of this clone. This chain links TRBV24-1 with TRBJ1-1, with D unresolved. Deletions cut 2 bases from V and 4 bases from J, with 7 bases between. Germline-derived CDR1 and CDR2 are KGHDR and SFDVKD. The CDR3 is made up of 13 amino acids. CDR3 sequence (DNA): TGTGCCACCAGTGATTGGGCCGGCACTGAAGCTTTCTTT. This translates into CATSDWAGTEAFF.

This clone has just one count. The chain combines TRBV28 with TRBJ2-5; the match to TRBD1 covers 7 bases. Germline V CDR1 and CDR2: MDHEN, SYDVKM. With V trimmed by 5 bases and J by 3 bases, 3 bases remained unmatched. This CDR3 region has 13 residues. CDR3: CASSPGTEETQYF. The CDR3 region has the DNA TGTGCCAGCAGTCCCGGGACAGAAGAGACCCAGTACTTC.